This passage covers 22 T cell receptor beta chains from one sample sequenced in a study of T cells in women clearing cervical HPV infection. Some clones are missing from TCRdb's copy, which holds only in-frame ones; the method was immunoSEQ multiplex PCR. Its table records about 30,000 clones. Specimen: blood buffy coat. The receptors shown here come from a woman aged 18 to 69 with a cervical HPV16 infection that either progressed to CIN3+ or cleared (not recorded which).

Turning to this clone: The read finishes 3 residues shy of the CDR3 end, and the germline J gene is used to complete it. The chain combines TRBV5-4 with TRBJ2-5, with 8 bases lining up with TRBD1. The CDR3 extends over 14 amino acids. The J segment lost 5 bases and the V segment lost 2 bases, leaving 5 bases of the junction unmatched. The germline V gene has CDR1 SGHNT and CDR2 YYREEE (reference sequence). CDR3 sequence reads: CASSFGQGQETQYF. The CDR3 DNA, read in part, is TGTGCCAGCAGCTTCGGACAGGGCCAGGAGACC.

Points on this clone: The CDR3 end is not reached by the read, which stops 3 residues before it; the germline J gene fills it in. This chain links TRBV11-3 with TRBJ2-3; D is possibly TRBD1 (5 bases). Germline loops: CDR1 SGHNT, CDR2 YENEEA. This CDR3 region has 13 residues. CDR3 DNA, as far as it was read: TGTGCCAGCAGCCCCGGACACAGAGAGACG. It yields the protein CASSPGHRET. The full CDR3 is CASSPGHRETQYF.

A note on this clone: The read halts 3 residues ahead of the CDR3 end, with the missing end drawn from the germline J gene. The chain is built from TRBV6-2 or TRBV6-3 and TRBJ1-5; unclear D gene. Looked up from germline, CDR1 is MNHEY and CDR2 is SVGEGT. V gave up 0 bases and J gave up 0 bases, with 9 bases separating them. The CDR3 is 16 amino acids. CDR3 bases read: TGTGCCAGCAGTTACTCGGGCCGATCTAGCAATCAGCCC. Its translation: CASSYSGRSSNQP. The CDR3 in full is CASSYSGRSSNQPQHF.

About this clone itself: The CDR3 goes on 3 residues after the read ends, and that part is filled in from the germline J gene. The chain combines TRBV7-9 with TRBJ1-1, with D perhaps matching TRBD1 (6 bases). Germline lookup yields CDR1 SEHNR and CDR2 FQNEAQ (reference sequence). This CDR3 contains 14 residues. Trimming left V 1 base short and J 6 bases short, with 12 bases between. CDR3 amino acids: CASSLGMGAAEAFF. Incomplete CDR3 DNA: TGTGCCAGCAGCTTAGGAATGGGGGCAGCTGAA.

The CDR3 sequence is CASSLVRDTQYF. The covered CDR3 bases are TGCGCCAGCAGCTTGGTTCGAGATACG. The chain joins TRBV5-1 to TRBJ2-3; D remains unclear. The DNA ends 3 residues before the CDR3 does, and the rest of the CDR3 is filled in from the germline J gene. V was clipped by 0 bases and J by 5 bases, with 4 bases between them. CDR1 is SGHRS and CDR2 is YFSETQ in the germline V gene. The CDR3 has 12 amino acids.

This chain's CDR3 is CASRGGTGGNQPQHF. The covered CDR3 bases are TGTGCCAGCAGGGGAGGGACAGGGGGGAATCAGCCC. The chain links TRBV12-3 or TRBV12-4 to TRBJ1-5; TRBD1 agrees at 11 bases. The read ends 3 residues before the CDR3 terminus; that terminus is restored from the germline J gene. The CDR3 has 15 amino acids. The V segment lost 6 bases and the J segment 4 bases; nucleotides outside the gene matches: 5.

With regard to this clone: The read terminates 3 residues ahead of where the CDR3 ends, so the germline J gene completes it. The chain links TRBV5-5 to TRBJ2-3; 13 bases match TRBD2. The CDR3 has 15 amino acids. Germline V gene lookup returns CDR1 SGHKS and CDR2 YYEKEE (reference sequence). V shed 2 bases, J shed 6 bases, and the junction held 3 bases outside the gene matches. CDR3 DNA, as far as it was read: TGTGCCAGCAGCTTACTAGCGGGGGGGCGGGATACG. This codes for CASSLLAGGRDT. The full CDR3 protein reads CASSLLAGGRDTQYF. Full variable domain (outside the CDR3, taken from reference TRBV5-5 and TRBJ2-3): DAGVTQSPTHLIKTRGQQVTLRCSPISGHKSVSWYQQVLGQGPQFIFQYYEKEERGRGNFPDRFSARQFPNYSSELNVNALLLGDSALYLCASSLLAGGRDTQYFGPGTRLTVL.

On this clone itself: Read sequence stops 3 residues before the CDR3 end, and the germline J gene provides the missing end. The V call is TRBV30, the J call TRBJ1-6; the D gene is possibly TRBD1 (5 bases). The CDR3 consists of 13 residues. V was cut by 2 bases and J by 8 bases, with 10 bases left in between. The germline CDR1 and CDR2 sequences are GTSNPN and SVGIG (reference sequence). The CDR3 reads CAWSLRGDSPLHF. CDR3 bases read: TGTGCCTGGAGTTTAAGGGGAGATTCACCC.

Worth noting for this clone: The read ends 3 residues early relative to the CDR3; the germline J gene fills the gap. The V call is TRBV5-6, the J call TRBJ1-6; no clear D gene. The V gene lost 3 bases and the J gene lost 2 bases, with 3 bases spanning the gap. The CDR3 length is 13 residues. Looked up from germline, CDR1 is SGHDT and CDR2 is YYEEEE. The DNA read from the CDR3 is TGTGCCAGCAGCTCCACCTATAATTCACCC. Its translation: CASSSTYNSP. The whole CDR3 is CASSSTYNSPLHF.

Points on this clone: The CDR3 is cut off 3 residues early in the read; its end comes from the germline J gene. The rearrangement uses TRBV5-3 and TRBJ2-5, with D possibly being TRBD2 (6 bases). TRBV5-3 is an open reading frame, and its role is uncertain. There are 15 residues in the CDR3. V was pared by 6 bases and J by 1 base, with 16 bases between. CDR3 DNA (partial): TGTGCCAGAATTTGCGGTCAGGGAGGCCAAGAGACC. Amino acid sequence: CARICGQGGQET. In full, the CDR3 is CARICGQGGQETQYF.

Points on this clone: The missing CDR3 end, 3 residues past where the read stops, is filled in from the germline J gene. The J gene is TRBJ2-2, the V gene TRBV20-1; TRBD1 matches at 11 bases. Per germline, CDR1 DFQATT and CDR2 SNEGSKA (reference sequence). Germline trimming cut 4 bases from V and 3 bases from J; bases unmatched to any gene: 4. There are 15 residues in the CDR3. The CDR3 reads CSATDRGRHTGELFF. The sequenced CDR3 bases are TGCAGTGCTACGGACAGGGGGCGTCACACCGGGGAG.

In the case of this clone: The CDR3 goes on 3 residues after the read ends, and that part is filled in from the germline J gene. The chain couples TRBV6-4 to TRBJ2-7; 9 bases are a match to TRBD1. The CDR3 is 12 residues long. CDR1 is MRHNA and CDR2 is SNTAGT in the germline V gene. The ends lost 10 bases at V and 2 bases at J; junction bases unmatched: 3. The CDR3 DNA, read in part, is TGTGCCAAAGGGACAGGGACCTACGAG. It yields the protein CAKGTGTYE. The entire CDR3 protein is CAKGTGTYEQYF.

About this clone itself: The read gets to within 3 residues of the CDR3 end, and the germline J gene fills in the rest. This sequence joins TRBV6-2 or TRBV6-3 and TRBJ2-7; TRBD1 is a possible D gene (6 bases). V lost 2 bases, J lost 2 bases, and 16 bases lay in between. The V gene's germline CDR1 is MNHEY and CDR2 SVGEGT. The CDR3 sequence is 16 residues long. This chain's CDR3 is CASSYPAGRGTYEQYF. The sequenced CDR3 bases are TGTGCCAGCAGTTACCCCGCGGGCAGGGGAACCTACGAG.

As regards this clone: The CDR3 is cut off 3 residues early in the read; its end comes from the germline J gene. This sequence joins TRBV2 and TRBJ2-1, with D hard to call. The CDR3 is 16 residues long. The V and J ends lost 2 bases and 0 bases respectively, with 11 bases between them. CDR1 and CDR2 from the germline V gene are SNHLY and FYNNEI. The CDR3 protein is CASSESKRSSYNEQFF. The covered CDR3 bases are TGTGCCAGCAGTGAATCTAAGCGAAGCTCCTACAATGAG.

Notes on this clone: The missing CDR3 end, 3 residues past where the read stops, is filled in from the germline J gene. The chain recombines TRBV4-1 with TRBJ2-5, with 15 positions matching TRBD2. Germline lookup yields CDR1 MGHRA and CDR2 YSYEKL. Trimming took 2 bases from V and 2 from J; bases not matched to a gene: 6. The CDR3 contains 18 residues. CDR3 sequence reads: CASSQKRTSGGDQETQYF. CDR3 DNA, as far as it was read: TGCGCCAGCAGCCAAAAGCGGACTAGCGGGGGGGATCAAGAGACC.

Points on this clone: The read halts 3 residues ahead of the CDR3 end, with the missing end drawn from the germline J gene. This chain joins TRBV18 and TRBJ2-5; no definite D call. The germline V gene encodes CDR1 KGHSH and CDR2 LQKENI. Trimming removed 4 bases at V and 1 base at J, with 4 bases between. This CDR3 contains 12 residues. The part of the CDR3 DNA that was read is TGTGCCAGCTCACAGCTCCAAGAGACC. Protein sequence: CASSQLQET. The full CDR3 is CASSQLQETQYF.

Partial CDR3 DNA: TGTGCCAGTAGTATGACCGAATGGACAGGGAATCGTGGC. Amino acids: CASSMTEWTGNRG. The CDR3 in its entirety is CASSMTEWTGNRGYTF. This sequence joins TRBV19 and TRBJ1-2; TRBD1 aligns across 8 bases. The CDR3 end is not reached by the read, which stops 3 residues before it; the germline J gene fills it in. The CDR3 totals 16 residues. From germline, CDR1 is LNHDA and CDR2 SQIVND (reference sequence). Germline trimming cut 3 bases from V and 7 bases from J; bases unmatched to any gene: 13.

Comments on this clone: Coverage ceases 3 residues before the CDR3 finishes, and the germline J gene fills in the end. The chain employs TRBV29-1 and TRBJ2-3, with no clear D. The CDR3 sequence is 15 residues long. The V end lost 2 bases, the J end lost 2 bases, and 14 bases lay between the germline ends. Germline V lookup: CDR1 SQVTM, CDR2 ANQGSEA. CDR3 protein: CSVEWRSRITDTQYF. The covered CDR3 bases are TGCAGCGTTGAATGGCGGAGTAGGATCACAGATACG.

A remark on this clone: The observed sequence ends 3 residues before the CDR3 terminus, with the missing tail filled in from the germline J gene. The rearrangement links TRBV6-4 to TRBJ2-3, with 10 positions matching TRBD2. Germline V gives CDR1 MRHNA, CDR2 SNTAGT. V was clipped by 2 bases and J by 4 bases; unmatched bases: 3. The length of the CDR3 is 15 residues. The CDR3 region is CASSDSGGASDTQYF. The sequenced CDR3 bases are TGTGCCAGCAGTGACAGCGGGGGGGCATCAGATACG.

A word on this clone: The missing CDR3 end, 3 residues past where the read stops, is filled in from the germline J gene. The genes are TRBV20-1 and TRBJ2-3, with a tentative D call TRBD2 (7 bases). This CDR3 region has 15 residues. CDR1 is DFQATT, CDR2 SNEGSKA, per germline (reference sequence). This chain's CDR3 is CSARKRGARQETQYF. The DNA read from the CDR3 is TGCAGTGCTAGAAAACGGGGGGCCCGGCAAGAGACG.

About this clone itself: The read gets to within 3 residues of the CDR3 end, and the germline J gene fills in the rest. This chain links TRBV5-1 with TRBJ1-1; no firm D call. CDR1 and CDR2 (germline): SGHRS, YFSETQ. The V end was cut by 1 base, the J end by 2 bases, with 6 bases between. The CDR3 loop spans 13 amino acids. The CDR3 region is CASSLNRNTEAFF. The part of the CDR3 DNA that was read is TGCGCCAGCAGCTTGAACAGAAACACTGAA.

As regards this clone: The read ends 3 residues shy of where the CDR3 ends; the end is completed using the germline J gene. The V and J genes are TRBV7-2 and TRBJ2-1, with 9 positions matching TRBD2. The V and J ends lost 2 bases and 5 bases, in that order; junction bases with no gene match: 4. The CDR3 extends over 15 amino acids. Germline CDR1 SGHTA, CDR2 FQGNSA. CDR3 loop: CASSLPSGANNEQFF. CDR3 bases read: TGTGCCAGCAGCTTACCTAGCGGGGCTAACAATGAG.